The 25 T cell receptor beta chains in this list originate from one sample, sequenced in a study of shared T cell receptors in the human thymus. Method: immunoSEQ multiplex PCR; TCRdb's copy keeps in-frame clones and lacks some. This sample has roughly 660,000 clones, with 70% to 90% found just once. The sample was also reused in another study, on human thymus T cells.

Sequences were obtained from thymocytes. These receptor sequences come from a boy under two years old with a congenital heart defect.

With respect to this clone: Other nucleotide sequences in the sample specify the same CDR3. The V and J genes are TRBV5-1 and TRBJ2-7; the D gene is possibly TRBD1 (6 bases). V was pared by 0 bases and J by 0 bases, with 7 bases between. CDR1 and CDR2 (germline): SGHRS, YFSETQ. CDR3 length equals 14 residues. In nucleotides, the CDR3 is TGCGCCAGCAGCTTGGGGACAGCCTCCTACGAGCAGTACTTC. Amino acids: CASSLGTASYEQYF.

The V call is TRBV29-1, the J call TRBJ2-1; 8 bases agree with TRBD2. This CDR3 has 17 amino acids. Germline V gene data show CDR1 as SQVTM and CDR2 as ANQGSEA. The J segment lost 0 bases and the V segment lost 4 bases, leaving 11 bases of the junction unmatched. CDR3 coding DNA: TGCAGCGTTGGTCGTAGCGGGAAAAGTGGCTCCTACAATGAGCAGTTCTTC. It yields the protein CSVGRSGKSGSYNEQFF.

This clone was seen only once. CDR3 DNA: TGTGCCAGCAGTTCCGGTTCTAGCGGGAGGGGGGAGCAGTTCTTC. It is translated as CASSSGSSGRGEQFF. V usage is TRBV5-6 and J usage is TRBJ2-1; TRBD2 matches 12 bases. Germline loops: CDR1 SGHDT, CDR2 YYEEEE. Losses at the gene ends were 5 bases for V and 10 bases for J; bases not matched to a gene: 10. The CDR3 is 15 amino acids.

This clone was counted a single time. The V call is TRBV6-5, the J call TRBJ1-5, with TRBD1 matching over 7 bases. From germline, CDR1 is MNHEY and CDR2 SVGAGI. This CDR3 spans 13 amino acids. The trim removed 4 bases at V and 5 bases at J, leaving 2 bases unmatched. Here the CDR3 reads CASSSQGDQPQHF. The CDR3 DNA sequence: TGTGCCAGCAGTTCCCAGGGGGATCAGCCCCAGCATTTT.

This chain uses TRBV5-1 with TRBJ2-1; 7 nucleotides line up with TRBD1. V lost 6 bases to trimming and J lost 8 bases; unmatched junction nucleotides: 11. The CDR3 runs to 14 residues. The germline V gene encodes CDR1 SGHRS and CDR2 YFSETQ. The DNA of the CDR3 is TGCGCCAGCAACGGAGAAGACAGGGTCTATGAGCAGTTCTTC. It encodes CASNGEDRVYEQFF.

CDR3 region: CATSRGGSGRINEQYF. DNA of the CDR3: TGTGCCACCAGCAGAGGTGGTAGCGGGAGAATCAACGAGCAGTACTTC. The V and J genes are TRBV15 and TRBJ2-7; 9 nucleotides align to TRBD2. Unmatched junction bases numbered 9, after V lost 1 base and J lost 5 bases. CDR1 is LNHNV, CDR2 YYDKDF, per germline (reference sequence). The CDR3 is 16 amino acids.

The V gene is TRBV18, the J gene TRBJ1-4, with D maybe TRBD1 (5 bases). CDR1 is KGHSH and CDR2 is LQKENI in the germline V gene. Trimming left V 2 bases short and J 6 bases short, with 25 bases between. The CDR3 consists of 19 residues. For the CDR3, the DNA is TGTGCCAGCTCACCATTCATAATCCAGCAGGGAGGGTTTCATGAAAAACTGTTTTTT. Amino acids: CASSPFIIQQGGFHEKLFF.

V and J are TRBV28 and TRBJ2-3, with a tentative D call TRBD2 (6 bases). Germline V gene sequence: CDR1 MDHEN, CDR2 SYDVKM. The CDR3 contains 15 residues. V lost 6 bases, J lost 1 base, and 14 bases lay in between. The CDR3 bases are TGTGCCAGCAGCCCCGCGGGATTTGGCACAGATACGCAGTATTTT. As protein: CASSPAGFGTDTQYF. Complete variable domain (other parts from reference TRBV28 and TRBJ2-3): DVKVTQSSRYLVKRTGEKVFLECVQDMDHENMFWYRQDPGLGLRLIYFSYDVKMKEKGDIPEGYSVSREKKERFSLILESASTNQTSMYLCASSPAGFGTDTQYFGPGTRLTVL.

This sequence joins TRBV6-5 and TRBJ2-1; TRBD1 matches 10 bases. The CDR3 is 15 residues long. J was trimmed by 3 bases and V by 6 bases; bases with no gene match: 5. CDR1 and CDR2 (germline): MNHEY, SVGAGI. CDR3 in amino acids: CASRRQGALYNEQFF. The CDR3 DNA is TGTGCCAGCAGGCGACAGGGGGCCCTCTACAATGAGCAGTTCTTC.

The chain joins TRBV7-9 to TRBJ1-1; weak D call: TRBD1 (6 bases). The CDR3 length is 15 residues. Germline loops: CDR1 SEHNR, CDR2 FQNEAQ (reference sequence). The V end was cut by 5 bases, the J end by 1 base, with 14 bases between. The CDR3, as DNA: TGTGCCAGCAGCCTTTCCGGGGGGGCGAACACTGAAGCTTTCTTT. It codes for CASSLSGGANTEAFF. Full variable domain (remainder filled in from reference TRBV7-9 and TRBJ1-1): DTGVSQNPRHKITKRGQNVTFRCDPISEHNRLYWYRQTLGQGPEFLTYFQNEAQLEKSRLLSDRFSAERPKGSFSTLEIQRTEQGDSAMYLCASSLSGGANTEAFFGQGTRLTVV.

The chain recombines TRBV5-1 with TRBJ1-3, with 7 bases fitting TRBD1. V gave up 4 bases and J gave up 2 bases; unmatched junction bases: 15. The CDR3 length is 18 residues. Germline lookup yields CDR1 SGHRS and CDR2 YFSETQ. The CDR3 reads CASSPHLGQASTGNTIYF. The CDR3, as DNA: TGCGCCAGCAGCCCTCACCTAGGACAGGCGTCCACTGGAAACACCATATATTTT.

The chain combines TRBV30 with TRBJ2-6; 9 nucleotides match TRBD2. With V trimmed by 0 bases and J by 0 bases, 3 bases remained unmatched. From germline, CDR1 is GTSNPN and CDR2 SVGIG (reference sequence). The CDR3 contains 17 residues. In DNA form, the CDR3 reads TGTGCCTGGAGTGTAGCGGGAGGCCACTCTGGGGCCAACGTCCTGACTTTC. Its protein product is CAWSVAGGHSGANVLTF.

Only one count was recorded for this clone. The chain carries TRBV4-3 and TRBJ1-2, with 8 bases that match TRBD1. Germline values: CDR1 LGHNA, CDR2 YSLEER. The V and J ends lost 2 bases and 8 bases, in that order; junction bases with no gene match: 7. The CDR3 is 14 amino acids. The CDR3 spells CASSQSSGGGGYTF. DNA for the CDR3: TGCGCCAGCAGCCAAAGTTCAGGGGGCGGCGGCTACACCTTC.

The V gene is TRBV2, the J gene TRBJ1-2, with 8 bases matching TRBD1. Germline V gene sequence: CDR1 SNHLY, CDR2 FYNNEI. Germline trimming cut 10 bases from V and 4 bases from J; bases unmatched to any gene: 5. The CDR3 covers 12 residues. The CDR3 region has the DNA TGTGCCAACCTTGGACAGGGCTATGGCTACACCTTC. Its translation is CANLGQGYGYTF.

The rearrangement uses TRBV14 and TRBJ2-3; the match to TRBD1 covers 9 bases. Trimming cost V 0 bases and J 3 bases; bases outside gene matches: 1. There are 15 residues in the CDR3. Germline CDR1 is SGHDN and CDR2 is FVKESK. The CDR3 DNA follows: TGTGCCAGCAGCCAAGACGGACAGGGGACAGATACGCAGTATTTT. Translation: CASSQDGQGTDTQYF.

The chain couples TRBV21-1 to TRBJ2-1; the listed D gene, TRBD2, was not tested against the DNA. TRBV21-1 is labeled a pseudogene. The length of the CDR3 is 18 residues. This chain's CDR3 is CASSHSSGLALTSNEQFF. CDR3 nucleotides: TGTGCCAGCAGCCACAGCTCTGGACTAGCCCTCACATCCAATGAGCAGTTCTTC.

To note about this clone: The germline gene is not matched at one end of the junction; a read error may be the cause. The V and J genes are TRBV20-1 and TRBJ2-4, with a possible D match to TRBD2 (6 bases). The CDR3 length is 11 residues. In germline, CDR1 is DFQATT, CDR2 SNEGSKA (reference sequence). CDR3 protein: CSARLGGVRHF. CDR3 nucleotides: TGCAGTGCTAGATTGGGGGGAGTAAGACACTTC.

The gene calls are TRBV29-1 and TRBJ2-7, with unresolved D. Germline V gives CDR1 SQVTM, CDR2 ANQGSEA. The length of the CDR3 is 13 residues. V gave up 0 bases and J gave up 0 bases, with 6 bases separating them. The CDR3: CSVEDCSSYEQYF. CDR3 nucleotides: TGCAGCGTTGAAGACTGTAGCTCCTACGAGCAGTACTTC.

The chain employs TRBV27 and TRBJ2-1; 7 nucleotides match TRBD1. CDR1 MNHEY and CDR2 SMNVEV come from the germline V gene (reference sequence). With V trimmed by 5 bases and J by 0 bases, 10 bases remained unmatched. The CDR3 consists of 17 residues. The chain's CDR3 is CASSHLPGQSSYNEQFF. The DNA for the CDR3 is TGTGCCAGCAGTCACCTTCCGGGACAGAGCTCCTACAATGAGCAGTTCTTC.

The CDR3 sequence: CASSQKRGGDTQYF. Here the CDR3 DNA reads TGTGCCAGCAGCCAGAAGCGGGGAGGAGATACGCAGTATTTT. This chain uses TRBV14 with TRBJ2-3, with 7 positions matching TRBD2. V lost 3 bases and J lost 5; bases outside the gene matches: 5. CDR1 and CDR2 from the germline V gene are SGHDN and FVKESK. The CDR3 has 14 residues.

The rearrangement uses TRBV29-1 and TRBJ2-1; D is uncertain. V was cut by 5 bases and J by 2 bases, with 10 bases left in between. The CDR3 is 13 amino acids. Looked up from germline, CDR1 is SQVTM and CDR2 is ANQGSEA. Written as DNA, the CDR3 is TGCAGCGTTAGCCTGCCCCCCTACAATGAGCAGTTCTTC. Amino acids: CSVSLPPYNEQFF.

The V gene is TRBV7-3, the J gene TRBJ2-1; D is unclear. V shed 0 bases and J shed 0 bases, with 6 bases lying between them. In germline, CDR1 is SGHTA, CDR2 FQGTGA. CDR3 length equals 15 residues. In DNA form, the CDR3 reads TGTGCCAGCAGCTTAACTGATAGCTCCTACAATGAGCAGTTCTTC. Protein sequence: CASSLTDSSYNEQFF.

This chain links TRBV7-2 with TRBJ2-1; D might be TRBD1 (8 bases). The CDR3 runs to 19 residues. In germline, CDR1 is SGHTA, CDR2 FQGNSA. V dropped 0 bases and J dropped 9 bases, with 27 bases sitting between them. The CDR3 nucleotides are TGTGCCAGCAGCTTAGCGTTCAGGGGGCTGGGGGGGAGATACGGTGAGCAGTTCTTC. Amino acid sequence: CASSLAFRGLGGRYGEQFF. The full variable domain, completed using reference TRBV7-2 and TRBJ2-1, is GAGVSQSPSNKVTEKGKDVELRCDPISGHTALYWYRQSLGQGLEFLIYFQGNSAPDKSGLPSDRFSAERTGGSVSTLTIQRTQQEDSAVYLCASSLAFRGLGGRYGEQFFGPGTRLTVL.

V gene TRBV7-8 combines with J gene TRBJ2-7; 11 nucleotides align to TRBD2. Germline loops: CDR1 SGHVS, CDR2 FQNEAQ. The CDR3 has 18 residues. V was clipped by 2 bases and J by 3 bases; unmatched bases: 12. The CDR3 bases are TGTGCCAGCAGCTTACCCATCCTTCTAGCGGGAGGCGGCTACGAGCAGTACTTC. Residues: CASSLPILLAGGGYEQYF.

In DNA form, the CDR3 reads TGTGCCAGCTCCCCCTGGGGCCACGAGCAGTACTTC. As protein: CASSPWGHEQYF. The chain combines TRBV7-9 with TRBJ2-7; maybe TRBD1 (5 bases). The ends were cut back, 8 bases at V and 5 bases at J, with 13 bases in the middle. This CDR3 comprises 12 residues. Germline-derived CDR1 and CDR2 are SEHNR and FQNEAQ (reference sequence).